The 11 T cell receptor beta chains below were found in one sample sequenced in a study of shared clonotypes between healthy human individuals. The table came from immunoSEQ multiplex PCR; TCRdb's copy has only in-frame clones and leaves some out. The sample records 2 million to 2.5 million clones, approximately 90% being singletons. The sample taken for sequencing was naive CD4+ T cells from PBMCs. As for subset: CD45RA+ positively selected. The source of these receptors is a man aged 18 to 30 in good health. Some clones in this sample may be carry-over from other donors' samples.

To note about this clone: An end of the junction does not agree with germline; a read error may underlie this. This sequence joins TRBV7-8 and TRBJ2-7, with 8 positions matching TRBD2. Per germline, CDR1 SGHVS and CDR2 FQNEAQ. CDR3 length: 13 amino acids. This chain's CDR3 is CASSLAGLSEQYF. The CDR3 DNA reads TGTGCCAGCAGCCTAGCGGGTCTGAGTGAGCAGTACTTC.

The V call is TRBV2, the J call TRBJ2-7; the D gene could be TRBD1 or TRBD2 (6 bases each). Trimming left V 8 bases short and J 3 bases short, with 14 bases between. The germline V gene has CDR1 SNHLY and CDR2 FYNNEI. The CDR3 length is 13 residues. This chain's CDR3 is CASQGGTVYEQYF. The DNA for the CDR3 is TGTGCCAGCCAAGGGGGGACTGTCTACGAGCAGTACTTC.

The J gene is TRBJ2-5, the V gene TRBV7-2; 13 bases are shared with TRBD2. The CDR3 length is 15 residues. Trimming cost V 5 bases and J 2 bases; bases outside gene matches: 2. Germline V lookup: CDR1 SGHTA, CDR2 FQGNSA. The CDR3 region is CASSPGLAGQETQYF. The DNA of the CDR3 is TGTGCCAGCAGCCCGGGACTAGCGGGACAAGAGACCCAGTACTTC.

The chain carries TRBV7-9 and TRBJ2-4; the D gene is possibly TRBD2 (5 bases). There are 14 residues in the CDR3. Germline lookup yields CDR1 SEHNR and CDR2 FQNEAQ (reference sequence). Trimming cost V 5 bases and J 8 bases, with 16 bases left between them. The chain's CDR3 is CASSPRASGDIQYF. For the CDR3, the DNA is TGTGCCAGCAGCCCGAGGGCCTCCGGAGACATTCAGTACTTC.

V is TRBV27 and J is TRBJ2-6; D possibly uses TRBD1 or TRBD2 (5 bases each). Germline CDR1 and CDR2: MNHEY and SMNVEV (reference sequence). The CDR3 runs to 19 residues. V was pared by 2 bases and J by 0 bases, with 17 bases between. The CDR3 nucleotides read TGTGCCAGCAGTTTAGCGAGGGACGGAATGAACTCTGGGGCCAACGTCCTGACTTTC. The encoded protein is CASSLARDGMNSGANVLTF.

V usage is TRBV5-4 and J usage is TRBJ1-3; D possibly corresponds to TRBD1 (5 bases). Germline values: CDR1 SGHNT, CDR2 YYREEE (reference sequence). The germline V and J ends were trimmed by 4 bases and 0 bases, with 11 bases remaining between them. This CDR3 is built from 15 residues. CDR3 nucleotide sequence: TGTGCCAGCAGCCTAGACAGCGTCTCTGGAAACACCATATATTTT. This codes for CASSLDSVSGNTIYF.

This clone turned up a few times. The rearrangement links TRBV19 to TRBJ1-1, with 8 bases that match TRBD1. V trimming: 7 bases; J trimming: 1 base; junction bases outside the gene matches: 5. CDR1 and CDR2 (germline): LNHDA, SQIVND (reference sequence). The CDR3 totals 14 residues. CDR3 sequence: CASTLDRGNTEAFF. For the CDR3, the DNA is TGTGCCAGTACCTTAGACAGGGGGAACACTGAAGCTTTCTTT.

The chain combines TRBV5-6 with TRBJ2-3; D remains unclear. Per the germline V gene, CDR1 is SGHDT and CDR2 is YYEEEE. The CDR3 spans 14 residues. V was pared by 5 bases and J by 0 bases, with 10 bases between. The CDR3 nucleotides read TGTGCCAGCAGTTTGTTACTGAGCACAGATACGCAGTATTTT. Translating gives CASSLLLSTDTQYF.

The V call is TRBV6-6, the J call TRBJ1-1; possible D gene TRBD1, 6 bases. CDR3 size: 15 residues. Trimming left V 2 bases short and J 3 bases short, with 13 bases between. Germline CDR1 MNHNY, CDR2 SVGAGI (reference sequence). The CDR3 DNA sequence: TGTGCCAGCAGTTACCCCGGGGGCGAGTACACTGAAGCTTTCTTT. Amino acid sequence: CASSYPGGEYTEAFF.

This chain links TRBV11-2 with TRBJ2-7; D is undetermined. Germline assignment: CDR1 SGHAT and CDR2 FQNNGV. This CDR3 comprises 15 residues. With 3 bases removed from V and 5 bases from J, the gap between germline ends came to 17 bases. CDR3 loop: CASSLDGISSDEQYF. The CDR3 DNA reads TGTGCCAGCAGCTTGGATGGAATATCGTCGGACGAGCAGTACTTC.

The chain recombines TRBV18 with TRBJ1-4; 9 bases match TRBD1. The CDR3 extends over 14 amino acids. Losses at the gene ends were 3 bases for V and 13 bases for J; bases not matched to a gene: 9. Germline values: CDR1 KGHSH, CDR2 LQKENI. The CDR3 DNA is TGTGCCAGCTCACCCCAAACGGGACAGGGTAGACTGTTTTTT. This codes for CASSPQTGQGRLFF.